This T cell receptor beta chain was identified in a study of human T cells and chemical hapten exposure. Study-level information: Small pooled library volume differences chiefly drove per-sample TCR yield variation.

Each cDNA molecule in the library carried unique molecular identifiers. TCRdb reanalysed the 5' RACE reads using MiXCR and keeps one entry per CDR3 protein. This sample has about 140,000 distinct CDR3 sequences, with roughly 4.1% found just once. This CDR3 has 15 amino acids. The V gene's germline CDR1 is SGHKS and CDR2 YYEKEE (reference sequence). Findings of the study overall: TCRs above 1 in 1000 frequency stayed constant with DPC sensitization.

Regarding this clonotype: Its specificity is unknown. A single base separates this from a much larger clone, so it may be a read error.

Whole blood that had not been fractionated was the source of extracted total RNA. This receptor was obtained from a female donor in good health. The chain has TRBV5-5 and TRBJ1-1, with 8 bases lining up with TRBD1. The CDR3 region has the DNA TGTGCCAGCGGCTTGCAGGGGGCCATCGGTTCTGAAGCTTTCTTT. Its protein product is CASGLQGAIGSEAFF.